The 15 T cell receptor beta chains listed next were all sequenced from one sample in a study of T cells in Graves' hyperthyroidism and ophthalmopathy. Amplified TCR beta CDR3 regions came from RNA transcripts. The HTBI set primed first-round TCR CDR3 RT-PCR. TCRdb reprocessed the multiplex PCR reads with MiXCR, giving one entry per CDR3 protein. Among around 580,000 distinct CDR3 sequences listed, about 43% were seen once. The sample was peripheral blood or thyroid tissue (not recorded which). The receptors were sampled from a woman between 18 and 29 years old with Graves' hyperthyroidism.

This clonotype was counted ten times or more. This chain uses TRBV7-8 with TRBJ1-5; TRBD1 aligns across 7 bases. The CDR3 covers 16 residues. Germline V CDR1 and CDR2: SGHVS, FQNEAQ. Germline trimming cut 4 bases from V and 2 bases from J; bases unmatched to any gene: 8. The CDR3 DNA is TGTGCCAGCAGCTCGAGCTCACAGGGGCGCAATCAGCCCCAGCATTTT. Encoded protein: CASSSSSQGRNQPQHF. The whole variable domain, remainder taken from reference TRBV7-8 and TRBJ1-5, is GAGVSQSPRYKVAKRGQDVALRCDPISGHVSLFWYQQALGQGPEFLTYFQNEAQLDKSGLPSDRFFAERPEGSVSTLKIQRTQQEDSAVYLCASSSSSQGRNQPQHFGDGTRLSIL.

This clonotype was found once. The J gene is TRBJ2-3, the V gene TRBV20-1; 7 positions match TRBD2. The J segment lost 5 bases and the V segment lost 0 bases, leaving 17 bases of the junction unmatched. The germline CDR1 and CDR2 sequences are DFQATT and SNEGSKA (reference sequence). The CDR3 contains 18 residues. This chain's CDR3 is CSARDVGGGAGGGDTQYF. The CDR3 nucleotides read TGCAGTGCTAGAGATGTAGGAGGAGGGGCAGGCGGGGGAGATACGCAGTATTTT.

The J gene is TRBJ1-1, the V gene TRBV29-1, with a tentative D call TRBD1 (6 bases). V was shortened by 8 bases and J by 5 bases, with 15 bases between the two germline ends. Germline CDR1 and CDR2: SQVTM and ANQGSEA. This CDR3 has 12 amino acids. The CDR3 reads CSFQGMETEAFF. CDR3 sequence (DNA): TGCAGCTTCCAGGGGATGGAGACTGAAGCTTTCTTT.

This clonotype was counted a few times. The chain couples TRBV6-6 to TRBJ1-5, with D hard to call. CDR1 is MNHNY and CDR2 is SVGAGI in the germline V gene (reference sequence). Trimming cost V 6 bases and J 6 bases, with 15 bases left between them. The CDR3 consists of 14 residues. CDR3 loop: CASRGPTGSQPQHF. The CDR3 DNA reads TGTGCCAGCAGAGGACCGACGGGGTCTCAGCCCCAGCATTTT.

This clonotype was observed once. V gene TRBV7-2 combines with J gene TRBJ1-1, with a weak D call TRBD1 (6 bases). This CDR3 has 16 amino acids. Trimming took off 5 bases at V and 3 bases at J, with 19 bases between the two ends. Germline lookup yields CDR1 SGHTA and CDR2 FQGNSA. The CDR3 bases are TGTGCCAGCAGCCTTAGCGGGAGGGGGTTGGACACTGAAGCTTTCTTT. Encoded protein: CASSLSGRGLDTEAFF.

This chain's CDR3 is CATSDLGVEQYF. DNA of the CDR3: TGTGCCACCAGTGATTTGGGGGTGGAGCAGTACTTC. The chain combines TRBV24-1 with TRBJ2-7; D ambiguous. The CDR3 totals 12 residues. V dropped 0 bases and J dropped 7 bases, with 6 bases sitting between them. Germline V gene sequence: CDR1 KGHDR, CDR2 SFDVKD.

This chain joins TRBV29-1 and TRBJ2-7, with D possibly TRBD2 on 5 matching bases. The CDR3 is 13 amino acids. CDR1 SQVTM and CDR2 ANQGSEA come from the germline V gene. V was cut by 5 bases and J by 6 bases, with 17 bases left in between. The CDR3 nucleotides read TGCAGCGTTAGTGGTGGCGGAGGAGGCGAGCAGTACTTC. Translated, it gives CSVSGGGGGEQYF.

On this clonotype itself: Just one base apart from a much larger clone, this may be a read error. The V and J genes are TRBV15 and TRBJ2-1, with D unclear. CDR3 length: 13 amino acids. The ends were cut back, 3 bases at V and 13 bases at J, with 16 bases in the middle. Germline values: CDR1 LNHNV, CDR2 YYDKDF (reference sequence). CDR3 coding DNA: TGTGCCACCAGCAGCCCTACGACGAGCATTCAGTTCTTC. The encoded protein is CATSSPTTSIQFF.

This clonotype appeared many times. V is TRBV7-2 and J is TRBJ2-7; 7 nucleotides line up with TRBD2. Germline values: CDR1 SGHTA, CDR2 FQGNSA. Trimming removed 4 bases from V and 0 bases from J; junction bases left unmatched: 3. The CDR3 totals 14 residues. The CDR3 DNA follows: TGTGCCAGCAGCTGGACTAGAAGCTCCTACGAGCAGTACTTC. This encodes CASSWTRSSYEQYF.

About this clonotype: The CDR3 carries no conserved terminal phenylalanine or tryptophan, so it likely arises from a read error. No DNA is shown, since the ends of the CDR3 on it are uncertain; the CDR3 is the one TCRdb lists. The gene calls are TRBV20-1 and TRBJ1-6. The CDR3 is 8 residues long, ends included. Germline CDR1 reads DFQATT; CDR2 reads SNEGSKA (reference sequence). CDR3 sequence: CSARPSHS.

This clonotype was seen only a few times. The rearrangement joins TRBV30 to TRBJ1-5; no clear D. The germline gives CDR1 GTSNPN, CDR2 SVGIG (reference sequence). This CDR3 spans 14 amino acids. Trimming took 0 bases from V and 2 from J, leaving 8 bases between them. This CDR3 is CAWSVLGGNQPQHF. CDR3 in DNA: TGTGCCTGGAGTGTCTTGGGAGGCAATCAGCCCCAGCATTTT.

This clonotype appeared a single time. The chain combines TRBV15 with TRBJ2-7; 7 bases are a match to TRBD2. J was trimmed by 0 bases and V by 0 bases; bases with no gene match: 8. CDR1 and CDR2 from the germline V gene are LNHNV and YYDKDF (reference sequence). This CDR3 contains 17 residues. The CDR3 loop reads CATSRDLSGGSSYEQYF. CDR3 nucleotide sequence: TGTGCCACCAGCAGAGATTTGTCCGGCGGGAGCTCCTACGAGCAGTACTTC. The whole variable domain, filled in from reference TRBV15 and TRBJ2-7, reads DAMVIQNPRYQVTQFGKPVTLSCSQTLNHNVMYWYQQKSSQAPKLLFHYYDKDFNNEADTPDNFQSRRPNTSFCFLDIRSPGLGDTAMYLCATSRDLSGGSSYEQYFGPGTRLTVT.

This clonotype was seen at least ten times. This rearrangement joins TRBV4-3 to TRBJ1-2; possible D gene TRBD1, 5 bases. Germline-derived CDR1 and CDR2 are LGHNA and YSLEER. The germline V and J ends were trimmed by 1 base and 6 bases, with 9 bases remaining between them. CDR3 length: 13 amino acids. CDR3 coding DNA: TGCGCCAGCAGCCAAGGGGGAGGGGATGGCTACACCTTC. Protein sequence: CASSQGGGDGYTF.

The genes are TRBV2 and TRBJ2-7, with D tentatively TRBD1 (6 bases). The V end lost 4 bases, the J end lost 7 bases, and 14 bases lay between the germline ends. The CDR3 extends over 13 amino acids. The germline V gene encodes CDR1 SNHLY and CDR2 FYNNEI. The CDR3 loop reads CASSGEGQSEQYF. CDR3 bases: TGTGCCAGCAGTGGTGAGGGACAAAGTGAGCAGTACTTC. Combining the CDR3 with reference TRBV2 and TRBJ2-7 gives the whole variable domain EPEVTQTPSHQVTQMGQEVILRCVPISNHLYFYWYRQILGQKVEFLVSFYNNEISEKSEIFDDQFSVERPDGSNFTLKIRSTKLEDSAMYFCASSGEGQSEQYFGPGTRLTVT.

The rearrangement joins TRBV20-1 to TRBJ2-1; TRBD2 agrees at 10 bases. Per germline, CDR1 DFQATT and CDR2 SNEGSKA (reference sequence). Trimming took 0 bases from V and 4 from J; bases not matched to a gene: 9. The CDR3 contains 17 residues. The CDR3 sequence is CSARDSTSGTVYNEQFF. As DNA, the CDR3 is TGCAGTGCTAGAGATAGTACTAGCGGGACTGTTTACAATGAGCAGTTCTTC.